This T cell receptor (beta chain) stems from a study of siplizumab effects on memory and regulatory T cells. Points from the study as a whole: Tregs that proliferated in siplizumab cultures did not have their suppressive function confirmed. Naive T cells appeared more varied than memory cells and looked like key alloresponse contributors.

Concerning this clone itself: Its antigen is undetermined.

Sequencing of each sample assayed around 10^5 TCR templates. Sequencing used immunoSEQ multiplex PCR; TCRdb keeps in-frame clones, though not all of them. The sample records some 100,000 clones, about 94% being singletons. This TCR came from a human donor in good health. The specimen was non-Treg CD4+ T cells sorted from blood.

CDR3 DNA: TGCGCCAGCAGCTTGGTACTGAACACCGGGGAGCTGTTTTTT. Translation: CASSLVLNTGELFF. The chain carries TRBV5-1 and TRBJ2-2, with D unresolved. The germline gives CDR1 SGHRS, CDR2 YFSETQ. The ends were cut back, 0 bases at V and 1 base at J, with 4 bases in the middle. This CDR3 has 14 amino acids.